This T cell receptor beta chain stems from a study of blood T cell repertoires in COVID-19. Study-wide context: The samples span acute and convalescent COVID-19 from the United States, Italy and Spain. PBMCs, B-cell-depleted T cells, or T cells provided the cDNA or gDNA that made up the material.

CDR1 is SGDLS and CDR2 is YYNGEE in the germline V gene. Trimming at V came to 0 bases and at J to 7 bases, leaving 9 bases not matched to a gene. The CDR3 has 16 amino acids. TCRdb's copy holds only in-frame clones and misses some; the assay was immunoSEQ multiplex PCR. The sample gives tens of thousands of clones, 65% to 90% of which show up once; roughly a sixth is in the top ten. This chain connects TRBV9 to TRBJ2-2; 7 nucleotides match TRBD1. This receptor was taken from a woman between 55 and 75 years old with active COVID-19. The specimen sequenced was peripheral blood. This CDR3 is CASSVATGAWVGELFF. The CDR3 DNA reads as TGTGCCAGCAGCGTAGCTACAGGGGCGTGGGTCGGGGAGCTGTTTTTT. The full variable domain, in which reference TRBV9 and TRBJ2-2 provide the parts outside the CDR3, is DSGVTQTPKHLITATGQRVTLRCSPRSGDLSVYWYQQSLDQGLQFLIQYYNGEERAKGNILERFSAQQFPDLHSELNLSSLELGDSALYFCASSVATGAWVGELFFGEGSRLTVL.